Presented here are 18 T cell receptor beta chains from one specimen sequenced in a study of CD8+CD57+ T cells in acquired aplastic anemia. It was genomic DNA that served as the template for profiling TCR beta VDJ and CDR3. Each CDR3 protein gets one entry after TCRdb re-called the reads with MiXCR. In the table there are 250,000 to 350,000 distinct CDR3 sequences, roughly 61% of which are singletons. Only patients with CD8+CD57+ cell expansion on flow cytometry were chosen for sequencing. The sequencing sample was made of sorted CD4+, CD8+, or CD8+CD57+ T cells (not recorded which) from PBMCs. These receptors were collected from a human donor with aplastic anemia.

This clonotype was picked up one time. The rearrangement links TRBV6-6 to TRBJ1-2, with D unclear. The V end lost 2 bases, the J end lost 0 bases, and 7 bases lay between the germline ends. There are 14 residues in the CDR3. Per the germline V gene, CDR1 is MNHNY and CDR2 is SVGAGI (reference sequence). The CDR3 here is CASSYPEANYGYTF. The CDR3 coding sequence is TGTGCCAGCAGTTACCCGGAAGCTAACTATGGCTACACCTTC.

The rearrangement uses TRBV9 and TRBJ2-7, with TRBD2 identical over 8 bases. The CDR3 contains 16 residues. V dropped 0 bases and J dropped 2; count of bases not matched to a gene: 7. From germline, CDR1 is SGDLS and CDR2 YYNGEE. CDR3 sequence (DNA): TGTGCCAGCAGCGTAGGTCAGACGGGGGGGACCTACGAGCAGTACTTC. This translates into CASSVGQTGGTYEQYF.

For this clonotype: The junction does not match germline at one end; this may be a read error. This rearrangement joins TRBV7-9 to TRBJ2-7, with a tentative D call TRBD1 (5 bases). The CDR3 covers 14 residues. CDR1 is SEHNR, CDR2 FQNEAQ, per germline (reference sequence). The CDR3 reads CASSSGQGQYEQHF. The DNA for the CDR3 is TGTGCCAGCAGTTCCGGACAAGGTCAGTACGAGCAGCACTTC.

This clonotype was observed a handful of times. The genes are TRBV20-1 and TRBJ2-5; D might be TRBD1 or TRBD2, each matching 5 bases. The CDR3 is made up of 12 amino acids. Germline values: CDR1 DFQATT, CDR2 SNEGSKA (reference sequence). Trimming left V 6 bases short and J 5 bases short, with 13 bases between. In nucleotides, the CDR3 is TGCAGTGCAAACACTTGGGGGGAGACCCAGTACTTC. Translating it yields CSANTWGETQYF.

V gene TRBV5-1 combines with J gene TRBJ1-1, with D tentatively TRBD1 (6 bases). The germline V gene encodes CDR1 SGHRS and CDR2 YFSETQ. This CDR3 comprises 17 residues. Trimming took off 4 bases at V and 2 bases at J, with 21 bases between the two ends. The CDR3 nucleotides read TGCGCCAGCAGCCCCGGACAGAGGGCGTTGATTAACACTGAAGCTTTCTTT. Amino acids: CASSPGQRALINTEAFF.

The V gene is TRBV7-6, the J gene TRBJ2-7, with TRBD2 matching 7 bases. With 4 bases clipped from V and 3 bases from J, the junction kept 9 bases outside the gene matches. Germline lookup yields CDR1 SGHVS and CDR2 FNYEAQ. The CDR3 sequence is 15 residues long. In nucleotides, the CDR3 is TGTGCCAGCAGCTCGCGAGCGGGGATCCTCTACGAGCAGTACTTC. This encodes CASSSRAGILYEQYF.

V and J are TRBV7-8 and TRBJ2-5, with 9 nucleotides matching TRBD2. Germline assignment: CDR1 SGHVS and CDR2 FQNEAQ. Unmatched junction bases numbered 20, after V lost 7 bases and J lost 11 bases. This CDR3 region has 16 residues. The CDR3 sequence is CASIFPLAGQTDTQYF. As DNA, the CDR3 is TGTGCCAGCATCTTCCCACTAGCGGGCCAAACAGATACGCAGTACTTC.

The gene calls are TRBV5-1 and TRBJ1-1; no definite D call. In germline, CDR1 is SGHRS, CDR2 YFSETQ. CDR3 size: 14 residues. Trimming took off 1 base at V and 1 base at J, with 8 bases between the two ends. In DNA, the CDR3 is TGCGCCAGCAGCTTGTTGTCCGCGAACACTGAAGCTTTCTTT. Its protein product is CASSLLSANTEAFF.

This sequence joins TRBV20-1 and TRBJ1-5; TRBD1 aligns across 7 bases. Unmatched junction bases numbered 10, after V lost 3 bases and J lost 11 bases. The CDR3 spans 13 residues. CDR1 DFQATT and CDR2 SNEGSKA come from the germline V gene (reference sequence). The CDR3: CSASVGGAETQHF. The CDR3 DNA sequence: TGCAGTGCTAGTGTAGGGGGCGCAGAGACCCAGCATTTT.

V gene TRBV7-2 combines with J gene TRBJ1-2, with D maybe TRBD1 (6 bases). CDR1 is SGHTA, CDR2 FQGNSA, per germline. The CDR3 covers 16 residues. Trimming removed 1 base from V and 4 bases from J, with 16 bases in between. This chain's CDR3 is CASSLDAQGRGYGYTF. In DNA, the CDR3 is TGTGCCAGCAGCTTAGATGCTCAGGGGAGAGGCTATGGCTACACCTTC.

This clonotype occurred many times. V gene TRBV3-1 combines with J gene TRBJ2-5, with D perhaps being TRBD1 or TRBD2 (5 bases each). V lost 1 base to trimming and J lost 5 bases, with 5 bases between them. Per the germline V gene, CDR1 is LGHDT and CDR2 is YNNKEL (reference sequence). The length of the CDR3 is 12 residues. CDR3 coding DNA: TGTGCCAGCAGCCAAGGGGGGGAGACCCAGTACTTC. Translation gives CASSQGGETQYF.

The V call is TRBV5-1, the J call TRBJ2-5, with 9 bases lining up with TRBD2. The CDR3 has 17 residues. The V gene's germline CDR1 is SGHRS and CDR2 YFSETQ. V was pared by 4 bases and J by 2 bases, with 12 bases of the junction left unmatched. CDR3 amino acids: CASSISGVSGGQETQYF. CDR3 DNA: TGCGCCAGCAGCATCTCCGGGGTTAGCGGGGGACAAGAGACCCAGTACTTC.

This clonotype was found many times. The chain links TRBV2 to TRBJ1-1; D remains ambiguous. The germline V gene encodes CDR1 SNHLY and CDR2 FYNNEI. CDR3 length equals 14 residues. With 5 bases removed from V and 0 bases from J, the gap between germline ends came to 10 bases. CDR3 sequence: CASSRDGMNTEAFF. The CDR3 DNA reads as TGTGCCAGCAGTCGCGACGGCATGAACACTGAAGCTTTCTTT.

Comments on this clonotype: This may be a read error, as it is one base from a much larger clone. This chain connects TRBV3-1 to TRBJ1-1, with TRBD1 as a possible D gene (5 bases). Germline V CDR1 and CDR2: LGHDT, YNNKEL (reference sequence). This CDR3 has 12 amino acids. Trimming took 1 base from V and 11 from J, leaving 11 bases between them. The CDR3, as DNA: TGTGCCAGCAGCCAAGTCTCGACAGACGCTTTCTTT. Its translation is CASSQVSTDAFF.

In its sample, this clonotype was seen many times. This chain connects TRBV15 to TRBJ1-2; unclear D gene. The V end was cut by 4 bases, the J end by 1 base, with 16 bases between. The germline gives CDR1 LNHNV, CDR2 YYDKDF (reference sequence). The CDR3 sequence is 16 residues long. CDR3 sequence: CATSTEISDLNYGYTF. In DNA, the CDR3 is TGTGCCACCAGCACCGAGATTTCTGACCTTAACTATGGCTACACCTTC.

This chain joins TRBV20-1 and TRBJ2-5; tentatively, D is TRBD1 (5 bases). There are 12 residues in the CDR3. Trimming removed 2 bases from V and 9 bases from J, with 13 bases in between. In germline, CDR1 is DFQATT, CDR2 SNEGSKA (reference sequence). CDR3 region: CSARSGNQPQYF. The CDR3 region has the DNA TGCAGTGCTAGATCAGGGAATCAGCCCCAGTACTTC.

This clonotype was seen at least ten times. The chain is built from TRBV6-5 and TRBJ1-1; no firm D call. The CDR3 sequence is 12 residues long. CDR1 is MNHEY, CDR2 SVGAGI, per germline. V was pared by 6 bases and J by 0 bases, with 5 bases between. The CDR3 loop reads CASRRLNTEAFF. The DNA of the CDR3 is TGTGCCAGCAGAAGGCTGAACACTGAAGCTTTCTTT.

The chain joins TRBV9 to TRBJ2-3; maybe TRBD2 (6 bases). This CDR3 is built from 15 residues. From germline, CDR1 is SGDLS and CDR2 YYNGEE. V gave up 1 base and J gave up 1 base, with 10 bases separating them. CDR3: CASSVRGGGTDTQYF. In DNA form, the CDR3 reads TGTGCCAGCAGCGTACGGGGCGGGGGCACAGATACGCAGTATTTT.